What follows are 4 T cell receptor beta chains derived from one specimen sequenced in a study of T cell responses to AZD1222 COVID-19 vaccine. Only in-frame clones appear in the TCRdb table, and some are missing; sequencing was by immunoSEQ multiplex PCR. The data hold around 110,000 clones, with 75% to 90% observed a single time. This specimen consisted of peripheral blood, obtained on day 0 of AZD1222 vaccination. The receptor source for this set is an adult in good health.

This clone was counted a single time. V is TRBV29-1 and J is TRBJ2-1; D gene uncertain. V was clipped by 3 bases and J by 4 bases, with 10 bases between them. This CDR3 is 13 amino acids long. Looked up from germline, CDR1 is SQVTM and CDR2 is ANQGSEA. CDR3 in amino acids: CSVDGILYNEQFF. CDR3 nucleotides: TGCAGCGTTGATGGGATCCTTTACAATGAGCAGTTCTTC.

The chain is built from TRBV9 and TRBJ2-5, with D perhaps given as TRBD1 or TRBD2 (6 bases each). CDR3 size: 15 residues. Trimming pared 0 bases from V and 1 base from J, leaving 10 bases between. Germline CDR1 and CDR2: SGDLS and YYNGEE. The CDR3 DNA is TGTGCCAGCAGCGTAGGGGGGGCAGGCCAAGAGACCCAGTACTTC. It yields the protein CASSVGGAGQETQYF.

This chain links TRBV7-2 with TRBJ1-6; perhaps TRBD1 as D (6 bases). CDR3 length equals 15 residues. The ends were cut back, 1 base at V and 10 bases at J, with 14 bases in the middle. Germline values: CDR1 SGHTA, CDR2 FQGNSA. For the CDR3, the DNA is TGTGCCAGCAGCTTAGATGGCAGGGGAAGCTCACCCCTCCACTTT. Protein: CASSLDGRGSSPLHF.

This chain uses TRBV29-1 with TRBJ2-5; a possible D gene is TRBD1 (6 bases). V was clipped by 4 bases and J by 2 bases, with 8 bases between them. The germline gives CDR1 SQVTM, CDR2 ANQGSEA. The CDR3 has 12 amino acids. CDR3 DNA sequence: TGCAGCGTTGGAAGGGGGCAAGAGACCCAGTACTTC. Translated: CSVGRGQETQYF.